A single sample gave rise to the 19 T cell receptor beta chains below, sequenced in a study of blood T cell repertoires in COVID-19. Produced via immunoSEQ multiplex PCR; TCRdb's table is partial and in-frame only. The sample carries about 140,000 clones, just under 80% recorded once. The specimen was peripheral blood. The receptors come from an older woman with acute or convalescent COVID-19.

V gene TRBV4-2 combines with J gene TRBJ1-1, with D tentatively TRBD1 (6 bases). The CDR3 is made up of 15 amino acids. Germline loops: CDR1 LGHNA, CDR2 YNFKEQ. V lost 7 bases and J lost 0, with 15 bases in between. The CDR3 DNA reads as TGTGCCAGCATCACAGGCACAGGGATGAACACTGAAGCTTTCTTT. This encodes CASITGTGMNTEAFF.

The genes are TRBV30 and TRBJ1-4, with TRBD1 matching 7 bases. Germline trimming cut 4 bases from V and 7 bases from J; bases unmatched to any gene: 9. The germline gives CDR1 GTSNPN, CDR2 SVGIG (reference sequence). The CDR3 is made up of 14 amino acids. As DNA, the CDR3 is TGTGCCTGGACTAGGGGGCCTTCAGGTGAAAAACTGTTTTTT. This gives the protein CAWTRGPSGEKLFF.

The chain is built from TRBV19 and TRBJ2-1; 8 bases align to TRBD1. Germline loops: CDR1 LNHDA, CDR2 SQIVND (reference sequence). The CDR3 has 15 residues. Unmatched junction bases numbered 6, after V lost 6 bases and J lost 2 bases. CDR3 sequence (DNA): TGTGCCAGTAGAATCGACAGGGGACCCTACAATGAGCAGTTCTTC. Translating gives CASRIDRGPYNEQFF.

This sequence joins TRBV20-1 and TRBJ2-5; D is possibly TRBD2 (6 bases). Germline V gene sequence: CDR1 DFQATT, CDR2 SNEGSKA (reference sequence). The CDR3 is 11 residues long. Deletions cut 5 bases from V and 7 bases from J, with 11 bases between. The CDR3 is CSAERRGTQYF. The CDR3 DNA sequence: TGCAGTGCTGAGAGGAGGGGGACCCAGTACTTC.

This sequence joins TRBV6-1 and TRBJ2-1, with TRBD2 matching 8 bases. Germline V CDR1 and CDR2: MNHNS, SASEGT. The CDR3 is 15 amino acids. With 0 bases clipped from V and 5 bases from J, the junction kept 3 bases outside the gene matches. Here the CDR3 DNA reads TGTGCCAGCAGTGAAGCACCGGGAGGGAACAATGAGCAGTTCTTC. This codes for CASSEAPGGNNEQFF.

The chain joins TRBV28 to TRBJ2-5, with D hard to call. Looked up from germline, CDR1 is MDHEN and CDR2 is SYDVKM. V shed 1 base and J shed 3 bases, with 3 bases lying between them. The CDR3 is made up of 12 amino acids. CDR3 region: CASSLSEETQYF. In nucleotides, the CDR3 is TGTGCCAGCAGTTTATCGGAAGAGACCCAGTACTTC.

The V call is TRBV7-8, the J call TRBJ1-2; tentatively, D is TRBD1 (5 bases). The germline V and J ends were trimmed by 0 bases and 2 bases, with 10 bases remaining between them. The CDR3 runs to 15 residues. Germline lookup yields CDR1 SGHVS and CDR2 FQNEAQ. The DNA of the CDR3 is TGTGCCAGCAGCTTAGCGCTTCGGGGGAACTATGGCTACACCTTC. Its translation is CASSLALRGNYGYTF. Full variable domain (missing parts from reference TRBV7-8 and TRBJ1-2): GAGVSQSPRYKVAKRGQDVALRCDPISGHVSLFWYQQALGQGPEFLTYFQNEAQLDKSGLPSDRFFAERPEGSVSTLKIQRTQQEDSAVYLCASSLALRGNYGYTFGSGTRLTVV.

The chain joins TRBV6-1 to TRBJ2-7; D unresolved. V was shortened by 4 bases and J by 0 bases, with 10 bases between the two germline ends. This CDR3 contains 14 residues. Germline V gene lookup returns CDR1 MNHNS and CDR2 SASEGT. The chain's CDR3 is CASSARHISYEQYF. The CDR3 region has the DNA TGTGCCAGCAGTGCCCGACACATCTCCTACGAGCAGTACTTC.

The chain has TRBV6-5 and TRBJ1-5; D gene ambiguous. V lost 5 bases and J 0 bases, leaving 11 bases between the germline ends. From germline, CDR1 is MNHEY and CDR2 SVGAGI. The CDR3 runs 15 residues. The CDR3 loop reads CASSPGVSSNQPQHF. CDR3 nucleotides: TGTGCCAGCAGTCCGGGTGTATCTAGCAATCAGCCCCAGCATTTT.

The J gene is TRBJ2-3, the V gene TRBV10-3, with TRBD2 matching 9 bases. This CDR3 has 16 residues. Germline V CDR1 and CDR2: ENHRY, SYGVKD. Unmatched junction bases numbered 4, after V lost 2 bases and J lost 1 base. CDR3 coding DNA: TGTGCCATCAGTGAGGGGTTAGCGGGAGGCACAGATACGCAGTATTTT. The encoded protein is CAISEGLAGGTDTQYF.

The rearrangement uses TRBV11-2 and TRBJ2-3, with 8 bases fitting TRBD2. Germline CDR1 is SGHAT and CDR2 is FQNNGV. Trimming took 5 bases from V and 7 from J; bases not matched to a gene: 14. The CDR3 extends over 16 amino acids. Written as DNA, the CDR3 is TGTGCCAGCAGCCCCCACACTAGCGGAGGTGGGAATACGCAGTATTTT. Amino acid sequence: CASSPHTSGGGNTQYF.

This clone was recorded a few times. V and J are TRBV13 and TRBJ2-7; D is unclear. This CDR3 has 14 residues. Trimming pared 5 bases from V and 5 bases from J, leaving 16 bases between. The V gene's germline CDR1 is PRHDT and CDR2 FYEKMQ (reference sequence). The CDR3 bases are TGTGCCAGCAGCCTAAGCAGAGGATCAGACGAGCAGTACTTC. Protein: CASSLSRGSDEQYF.

CDR3 in DNA: TGTGCCAGCAGGCGGGGACAGATTCAAGAGACCCAGTACTTC. Amino acid sequence: CASRRGQIQETQYF. This rearrangement joins TRBV2 to TRBJ2-5; possible D gene TRBD1, 7 bases. The V and J ends lost 6 bases and 2 bases respectively, with 13 bases between them. The V gene's germline CDR1 is SNHLY and CDR2 FYNNEI. The CDR3 spans 14 residues.

The chain recombines TRBV6-5 with TRBJ2-5, with D possibly TRBD2 on 5 matching bases. The V gene lost 3 bases and the J gene lost 1 base, with 15 bases spanning the gap. The CDR3 totals 16 residues. CDR1 MNHEY and CDR2 SVGAGI come from the germline V gene. The CDR3 DNA is TGTGCCAGCAGTTATTTCTCTAGCACGGGCCAAGAGACCCAGTACTTC. This translates into CASSYFSSTGQETQYF.

This chain links TRBV7-6 with TRBJ2-3, with 8 bases fitting TRBD2. The CDR3 runs to 17 residues. V trimming: 9 bases; J trimming: 4 bases; junction bases outside the gene matches: 18. Germline V gives CDR1 SGHVS, CDR2 FNYEAQ. CDR3 protein: CASGGLVLGQSPDTQYF. The CDR3 region has the DNA TGTGCCAGTGGGGGACTAGTGTTAGGACAAAGCCCAGATACGCAGTATTTT.

The rearrangement joins TRBV7-9 to TRBJ2-7; maybe TRBD2 (6 bases). The CDR3 spans 14 residues. V was trimmed by 3 bases and J by 3 bases, leaving 12 bases between them. CDR1 SEHNR and CDR2 FQNEAQ come from the germline V gene (reference sequence). The CDR3 region is CASSLEGVGYEQYF. The CDR3 DNA is TGTGCCAGCAGCTTGGAGGGAGTGGGCTACGAGCAGTACTTC.

The chain carries TRBV5-6 and TRBJ2-5; 7 nucleotides match TRBD1. The germline gives CDR1 SGHDT, CDR2 YYEEEE. The CDR3 spans 14 residues. Unmatched junction bases numbered 7, after V lost 4 bases and J lost 4 bases. The DNA for the CDR3 is TGTGCCAGCAGCGCCCAAGGGGGCGCAGAGACCCAGTACTTC. Translating it yields CASSAQGGAETQYF. The full variable domain, completed using reference TRBV5-6 and TRBJ2-5, is DAGVTQSPTHLIKTRGQQVTLRCSPKSGHDTVSWYQQALGQGPQFIFQYYEEEERQRGNFPDRFSGHQFPNYSSELNVNALLLGDSALYLCASSAQGGAETQYFGPGTRLLVL.

The genes are TRBV28 and TRBJ2-7; the match to TRBD2 covers 7 bases. From germline, CDR1 is MDHEN and CDR2 SYDVKM. The trim removed 7 bases at V and 4 bases at J, leaving 10 bases unmatched. The CDR3 runs to 14 residues. The DNA for the CDR3 is TGTGCCAGCAATTATGTGGGAGGGCCGTACGAGCAGTACTTC. Residues: CASNYVGGPYEQYF.

This chain uses TRBV6-1 with TRBJ2-7; D might be TRBD2 (7 bases). The CDR3 totals 14 residues. Per the germline V gene, CDR1 is MNHNS and CDR2 is SASEGT. V lost 3 bases and J 3 bases, leaving 12 bases between the germline ends. The CDR3 DNA reads TGTGCCAGCAGTGATGGACTAGGGGGCTACGAGCAGTACTTC. Translated, it gives CASSDGLGGYEQYF.